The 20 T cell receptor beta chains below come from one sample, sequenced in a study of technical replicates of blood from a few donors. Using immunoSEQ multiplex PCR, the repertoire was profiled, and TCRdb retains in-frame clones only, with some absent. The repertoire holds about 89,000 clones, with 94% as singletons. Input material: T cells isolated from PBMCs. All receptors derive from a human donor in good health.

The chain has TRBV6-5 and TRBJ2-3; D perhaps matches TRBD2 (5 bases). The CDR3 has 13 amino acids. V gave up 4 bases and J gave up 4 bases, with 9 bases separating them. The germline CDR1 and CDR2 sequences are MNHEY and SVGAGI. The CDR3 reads CASSLRGADTQYF. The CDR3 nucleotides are TGTGCCAGCAGTTTACGGGGTGCAGATACGCAGTATTTT.

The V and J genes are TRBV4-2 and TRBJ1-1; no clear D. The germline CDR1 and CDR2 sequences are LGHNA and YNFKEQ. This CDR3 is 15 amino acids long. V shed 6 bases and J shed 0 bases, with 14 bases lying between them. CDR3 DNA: TGTGCCAGCAGTCCTATTGTTGCATTGAACACTGAAGCTTTCTTT. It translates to CASSPIVALNTEAFF.

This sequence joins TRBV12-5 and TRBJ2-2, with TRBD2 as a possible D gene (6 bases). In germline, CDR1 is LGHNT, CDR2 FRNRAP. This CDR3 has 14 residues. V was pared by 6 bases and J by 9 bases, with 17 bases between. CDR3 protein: CASGSGTFTWELFF. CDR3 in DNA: TGTGCTAGTGGATCCGGGACTTTTACTTGGGAGCTGTTTTTT.

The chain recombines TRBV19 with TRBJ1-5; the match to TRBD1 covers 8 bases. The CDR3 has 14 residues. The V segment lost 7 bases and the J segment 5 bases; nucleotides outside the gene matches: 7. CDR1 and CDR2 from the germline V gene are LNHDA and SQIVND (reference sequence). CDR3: CASTGRTGYQPQHF. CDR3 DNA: TGTGCCAGTACGGGACGGACAGGGTATCAGCCCCAGCATTTT.

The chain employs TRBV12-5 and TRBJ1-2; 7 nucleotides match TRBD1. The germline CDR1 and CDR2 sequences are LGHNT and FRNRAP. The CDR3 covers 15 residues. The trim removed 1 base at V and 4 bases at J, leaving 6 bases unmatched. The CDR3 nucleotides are TGTGCTAGTGGTTTGGGGACCGGGACAGCCTATGGCTACACCTTC. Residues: CASGLGTGTAYGYTF.

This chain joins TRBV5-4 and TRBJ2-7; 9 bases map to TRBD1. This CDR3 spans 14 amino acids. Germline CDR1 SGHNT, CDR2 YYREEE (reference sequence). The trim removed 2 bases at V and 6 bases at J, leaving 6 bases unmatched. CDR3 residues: CASSLGQGSFEQYF. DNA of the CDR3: TGTGCCAGCAGCTTAGGACAGGGGTCGTTCGAGCAGTACTTC. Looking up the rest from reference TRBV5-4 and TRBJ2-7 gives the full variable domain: ETGVTQSPTHLIKTRGQQVTLRCSSQSGHNTVSWYQQALGQGPQFIFQYYREEENGRGNFPPRFSGLQFPNYSSELNVNALELDDSALYLCASSLGQGSFEQYFGPGTRLTVT.

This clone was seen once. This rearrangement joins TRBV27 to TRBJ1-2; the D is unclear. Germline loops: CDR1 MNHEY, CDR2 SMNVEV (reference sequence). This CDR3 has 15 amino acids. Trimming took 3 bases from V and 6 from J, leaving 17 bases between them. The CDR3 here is CASSLEDPLRNGYTF. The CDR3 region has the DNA TGTGCCAGCAGTTTGGAGGACCCCCTAAGGAATGGCTACACCTTC.

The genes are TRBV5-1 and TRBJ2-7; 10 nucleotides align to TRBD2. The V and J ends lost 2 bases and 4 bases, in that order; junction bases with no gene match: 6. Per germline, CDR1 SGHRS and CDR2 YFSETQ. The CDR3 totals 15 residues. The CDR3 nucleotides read TGCGCCAGCAGCTTCCAAGGAGCGGGAGGGTACGAGCAGTACTTC. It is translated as CASSFQGAGGYEQYF. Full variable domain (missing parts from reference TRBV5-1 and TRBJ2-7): KAGVTQTPRYLIKTRGQQVTLSCSPISGHRSVSWYQQTPGQGLQFLFEYFSETQRNKGNFPGRFSGRQFSNSRSEMNVSTLELGDSALYLCASSFQGAGGYEQYFGPGTRLTVT.

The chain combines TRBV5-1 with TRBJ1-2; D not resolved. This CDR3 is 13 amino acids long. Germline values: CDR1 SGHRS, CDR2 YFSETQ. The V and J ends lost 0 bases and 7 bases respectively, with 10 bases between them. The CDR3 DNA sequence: TGCGCCAGCAGCTTGGCCCAGGTCGGTGGCTACACCTTC. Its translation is CASSLAQVGGYTF.

The CDR3 region is CASSQSGQYGYTF. CDR3 in DNA: TGTGCCAGCAGCCAATCTGGACAGTATGGCTACACCTTC. This sequence joins TRBV7-3 and TRBJ1-2, with TRBD1 as a possible D gene (6 bases). The CDR3 runs 13 residues. The germline V and J ends were trimmed by 5 bases and 5 bases, with 12 bases remaining between them. The germline CDR1 and CDR2 sequences are SGHTA and FQGTGA.

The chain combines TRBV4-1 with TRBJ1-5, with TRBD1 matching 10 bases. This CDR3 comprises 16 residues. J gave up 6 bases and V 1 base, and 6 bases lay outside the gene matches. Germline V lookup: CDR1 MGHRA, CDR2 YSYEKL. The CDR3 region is CASSQAPGQGPQPQHF. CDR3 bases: TGCGCCAGCAGCCAAGCACCGGGACAGGGGCCTCAGCCCCAGCATTTT.

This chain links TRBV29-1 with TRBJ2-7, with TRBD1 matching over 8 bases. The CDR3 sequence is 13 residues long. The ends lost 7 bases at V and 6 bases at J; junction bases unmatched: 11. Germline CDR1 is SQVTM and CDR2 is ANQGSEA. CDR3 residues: CSGGQGAFTEQYF. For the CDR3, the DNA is TGCAGCGGAGGGCAGGGGGCTTTCACCGAGCAGTACTTC.

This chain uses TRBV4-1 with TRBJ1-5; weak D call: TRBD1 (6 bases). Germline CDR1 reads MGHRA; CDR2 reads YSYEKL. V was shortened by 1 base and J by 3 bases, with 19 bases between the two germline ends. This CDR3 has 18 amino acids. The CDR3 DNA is TGCGCCAGCAGCCAAGCCCCCCCCAGGGGCAATTTCAATCAGCCCCAGCATTTT. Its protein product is CASSQAPPRGNFNQPQHF.

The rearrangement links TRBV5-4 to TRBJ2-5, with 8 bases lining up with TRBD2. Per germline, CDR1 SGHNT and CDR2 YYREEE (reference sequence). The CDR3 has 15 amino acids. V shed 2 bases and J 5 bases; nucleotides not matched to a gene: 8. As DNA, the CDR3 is TGTGCCAGCAGCTTCATCGGGGGGGAAGGGGAGACCCAGTACTTC. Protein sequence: CASSFIGGEGETQYF.

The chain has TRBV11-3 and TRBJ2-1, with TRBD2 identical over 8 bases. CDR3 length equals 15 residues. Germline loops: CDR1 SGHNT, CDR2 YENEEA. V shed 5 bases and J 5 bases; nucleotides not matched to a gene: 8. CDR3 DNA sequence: TGTGCCAGCAGCGGGACCGGGACTAGGAACAATGAGCAGTTCTTC. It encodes CASSGTGTRNNEQFF.

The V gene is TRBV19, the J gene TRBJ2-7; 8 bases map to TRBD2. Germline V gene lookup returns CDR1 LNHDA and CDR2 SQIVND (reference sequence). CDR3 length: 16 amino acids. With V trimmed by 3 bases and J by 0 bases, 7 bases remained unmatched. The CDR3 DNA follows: TGTGCCAGTAGTATGGATAGCGGGGTATACTCCTACGAGCAGTACTTC. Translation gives CASSMDSGVYSYEQYF.

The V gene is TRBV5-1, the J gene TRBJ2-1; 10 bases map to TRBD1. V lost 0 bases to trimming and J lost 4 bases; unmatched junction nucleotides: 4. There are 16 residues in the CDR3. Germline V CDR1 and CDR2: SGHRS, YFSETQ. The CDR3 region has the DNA TGCGCCAGCAGCTTGGGGGACAGGGGAGGGTACAATGAGCAGTTCTTC. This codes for CASSLGDRGGYNEQFF.

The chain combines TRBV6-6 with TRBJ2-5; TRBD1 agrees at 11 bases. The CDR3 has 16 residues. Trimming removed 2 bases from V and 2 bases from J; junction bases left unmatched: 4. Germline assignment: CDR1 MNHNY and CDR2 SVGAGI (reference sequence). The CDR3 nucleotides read TGTGCCAGCAGTTACCAGGGGACAGGGGGTCAAGAGACCCAGTACTTC. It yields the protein CASSYQGTGGQETQYF.

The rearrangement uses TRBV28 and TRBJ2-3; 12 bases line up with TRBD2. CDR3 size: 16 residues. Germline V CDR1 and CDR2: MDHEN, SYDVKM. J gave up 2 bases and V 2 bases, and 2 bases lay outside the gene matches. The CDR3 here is CASSLRLAGDTDTQYF. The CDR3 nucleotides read TGTGCCAGCAGTTTACGACTAGCGGGAGACACAGATACGCAGTATTTT.

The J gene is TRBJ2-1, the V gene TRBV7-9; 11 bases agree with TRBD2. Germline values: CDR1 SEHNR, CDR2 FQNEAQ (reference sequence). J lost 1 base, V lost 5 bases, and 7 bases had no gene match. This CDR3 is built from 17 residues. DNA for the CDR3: TGTGCCAGCAGCCACCGACTAGCGGGACCTTCCTACAATGAGCAGTTCTTC. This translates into CASSHRLAGPSYNEQFF.